The 7 T cell receptor beta chains in this list originate from one sample, sequenced in a study of blood T cell repertoires in COVID-19. Produced via immunoSEQ multiplex PCR; TCRdb's table is partial and in-frame only. The table has more than 150,000 clones, about 83% seen once; the top ten hold roughly 13%. The sequencing sample was made of peripheral blood. The receptor set was obtained from an elderly woman with acute or convalescent COVID-19.

The chain is built from TRBV5-4 and TRBJ1-3; 8 bases line up with TRBD1. With 4 bases clipped from V and 4 bases from J, the junction kept 4 bases outside the gene matches. Per germline, CDR1 SGHNT and CDR2 YYREEE (reference sequence). The CDR3 spans 14 residues. CDR3 DNA: TGTGCCAGCAGCCGAACAGGGGGAGGAAACACCATATATTTT. Translating it yields CASSRTGGGNTIYF.

The table lists this clone with a few counts. The chain uses TRBV5-6 and TRBJ1-3, with a weak D call TRBD1 (5 bases). This CDR3 has 18 amino acids. The ends were cut back, 0 bases at V and 4 bases at J, with 20 bases in the middle. From germline, CDR1 is SGHDT and CDR2 YYEEEE. Here the CDR3 DNA reads TGTGCCAGCAGCTTGGCGGGTTTTTCCAGGGTGGAGGGAAACACCATATATTTT. It codes for CASSLAGFSRVEGNTIYF.

This chain joins TRBV27 and TRBJ2-1; no clear D gene. The ends were cut back, 3 bases at V and 2 bases at J, with 11 bases in the middle. In germline, CDR1 is MNHEY, CDR2 SMNVEV (reference sequence). The CDR3 covers 15 residues. As DNA, the CDR3 is TGTGCCAGCAGTTTGGTGCGGAACCCCTACAATGAGCAGTTCTTC. Translation: CASSLVRNPYNEQFF.

In its sample, this clone was seen a few times. This chain joins TRBV13 and TRBJ2-1; the D is unclear. Trimming stripped 1 base from V and 2 bases from J, with 9 bases between. CDR3 length equals 15 residues. Germline-derived CDR1 and CDR2 are PRHDT and FYEKMQ (reference sequence). The CDR3: CASSLDGDPYNEQFF. The CDR3 DNA reads TGTGCCAGCAGCTTAGACGGAGACCCCTACAATGAGCAGTTCTTC.

The genes are TRBV18 and TRBJ2-7; 8 nucleotides agree with TRBD1. The CDR3 has 16 amino acids. V dropped 6 bases and J dropped 0; count of bases not matched to a gene: 10. CDR1 is KGHSH and CDR2 is LQKENI in the germline V gene. CDR3 loop: CASSQDRGRRSYEQYF. The CDR3 DNA sequence: TGTGCCAGCTCGCAAGACAGGGGACGCCGCTCCTACGAGCAGTACTTC.

V usage is TRBV5-1 and J usage is TRBJ1-6; TRBD1 agrees at 7 bases. The CDR3 runs 14 residues. Germline V CDR1 and CDR2: SGHRS, YFSETQ. J was trimmed by 8 bases and V by 0 bases; bases with no gene match: 2. CDR3 in amino acids: CASSLGDSYSPLHF. CDR3 coding DNA: TGCGCCAGCAGCTTGGGGGACAGCTATTCACCCCTCCACTTT.

The rearrangement joins TRBV5-1 to TRBJ2-7; maybe TRBD2 (5 bases). The germline gives CDR1 SGHRS, CDR2 YFSETQ. The V and J ends lost 1 base and 0 bases respectively, with 11 bases between them. The CDR3 is 15 residues long. CDR3 DNA sequence: TGCGCCAGCAGCTTGTTAAGCGGAAGCTCCTACGAGCAGTACTTC. Translating gives CASSLLSGSSYEQYF.